This is a list of T cell receptor beta chains from one sample in a study of cytomegalovirus exposure and HLA in healthy donors. Repertoires were generated with immunoSEQ multiplex PCR, while TCRdb's copy carries only in-frame clones and drops some. The sample lists over 200,000 clones, 70% to 85% seen once, with about 0.6% in the top ten. Sample: PBMCs. The receptors derive from a middle-aged woman in good health and CMV-seronegative. The CDR3 runs from the conserved cysteine through the conserved F or W. D genes are given only for firm matches. Size values are once, few and many counts, or a class for expanded clones, and some rows have none.

clone_size	v_call	d_call	j_call	cdr3_nt	cdr3_aa
-	TRBV6-4	-	TRBJ2-7	TGTGCCAGCAGTGCCAGGGTCGGATTCGAGCAGTACTTC	CASSARVGFEQYF
-	TRBV27	TRBD1	TRBJ1-2	TGTGCCAGCAGTTTGACAGGGGTGAGGGGCTACACCTTC	CASSLTGVRGYTF
-	TRBV13	-	TRBJ2-1	TGTGCCAGCAGCTTATTGCAAATAGGGGGGGGCTCCTACAATGAGCAGTTCTTC	CASSLLQIGGGSYNEQFF
-	TRBV7-9	-	TRBJ1-4	TGTGCCAGCAGCTTACAGGGGAGTTCCCGAAAACTGTTTTTT	CASSLQGSSRKLFF
-	TRBV9	TRBD1	TRBJ1-6	TGTGCCAGCAGCGCAACCCCTAAACCGGGACAGGGGAATTCACCCCTCCACTTT	CASSATPKPGQGNSPLHF
-	TRBV5-6	-	TRBJ2-2	TGTGCCAGCAGCCGAGGGTTGCTAGCGAGGTCCGGGGAGCTGTTTTTT	CASSRGLLARSGELFF
-	TRBV5-1	TRBD1	TRBJ2-7	TGCGCCAGCAGCTTGGGGACAGGGGCCTACGAGCAGTACTTC	CASSLGTGAYEQYF
-	TRBV6-5	TRBD1	TRBJ2-7	TGTGCCAGCAGTTACGGGGACAGGAAATTTGACGAGCAGTACTTC	CASSYGDRKFDEQYF
-	TRBV28	-	TRBJ1-1	TGTGCCAGCCCCCCAGCAGGTCAGGGTTATGAAGCTTTCTTT	CASPPAGQGYEAFF
-	TRBV7-9	TRBD1	TRBJ1-3	TGTGCCAGCAGTAACAGGGGAGACTCTGGAAACACCATATATTTT	CASSNRGDSGNTIYF
once	TRBV5-1	-	TRBJ1-1	TGCGCCAGCAGCTTGGAAGCCCCCGCCACTGAAGCTTTCTTT	CASSLEAPATEAFF
-	TRBV5-6	TRBD2	TRBJ2-2	TGTGCCAGCAGCTTGGGCTTAGCGGGGAACACCGGGGAGCTGTTTTTT	CASSLGLAGNTGELFF
-	TRBV28	TRBD2	TRBJ2-7	TGTGCCAGCAGTTTTACAGCGGGGGGAGACTACGAGCAGTACTTC	CASSFTAGGDYEQYF
-	TRBV19	-	TRBJ1-6	TGTGCCACCAGACAGAGCTCCTATAATTCACCCCTCCACTTT	CATRQSSYNSPLHF
few	TRBV19	TRBD1	TRBJ2-5	TGTGCCAGTAGTATTGCGGACAGGCCGGGGACCCAGTACTTC	CASSIADRPGTQYF
-	TRBV28	TRBD1	TRBJ2-2	TGTGCCAGCAGTCCTCCTGGAGTGGGACAGATAAACACCGGGGAGCTGTTTTTT	CASSPPGVGQINTGELFF
once	TRBV19	TRBD2	TRBJ2-2	TGTGCCAGTAGTATGAGACTAGCGGGGTCCCTCCTTTTGAACACCGGGGAGCTGTTTTTT	CASSMRLAGSLLLNTGELFF
-	TRBV2	TRBD1	TRBJ2-5	TGTGCCAGCAGTGAAGGGGGACAGGGGGGGACCCAGTACTTC	CASSEGGQGGTQYF
-	TRBV7-8	TRBD1	TRBJ1-1	TGTGCCAGCAGCTCCATGGGACAGGGGGAGTCTTTCTTT	CASSSMGQGESFF
-	TRBV7-9	-	TRBJ1-3	TGTGCCAGCTGTAGTGACTTACCTCCGGACACCATATATTTT	CASCSDLPPDTIYF
-	TRBV2	TRBD2	TRBJ2-5	TGTGCCAGCAGTGTTCTAGCGGGGGGGGAAGAGACCCAGTACTTC	CASSVLAGGEETQYF
-	TRBV25-1	-	TRBJ1-1	TGTGCCAGCAGGGAATTAACTGAAGCTTTCTTT	CASRELTEAFF
-	TRBV7-9	-	TRBJ1-2	TGTGCCAGCAGCCACACCGACCGACCGGGAGGCAACTATGGCTACACCTTC	CASSHTDRPGGNYGYTF
-	TRBV5-6	-	TRBJ1-1	TGTGCCAGCAGCTTGGGGTACAGGGTCCTGAACACTGAAGCTTTCTTT	CASSLGYRVLNTEAFF
once	TRBV4-1	-	TRBJ2-7	TGCGCCAGCAGCGCACAGGTTTCATCCTACGAGCAGTACTTC	CASSAQVSSYEQYF
-	TRBV5-1	TRBD1	TRBJ1-2	TGCGCCAGCAGAAAGGATGAGGGGGCGCGTTATGGCTACACCTTC	CASRKDEGARYGYTF
-	TRBV11-2	TRBD2	TRBJ2-3	TGTGCCAGCAGCTTAGCCTCGGGGGGGAGCACAGATACGCAGTATTTT	CASSLASGGSTDTQYF
-	TRBV5-1	TRBD2	TRBJ2-5	TGCGCCAGCAGCTTGATATTAGCGGGGGGCCTTCAAGAGACCCAGTACTTC	CASSLILAGGLQETQYF
-	TRBV5-5	TRBD2	TRBJ2-1	TGTGCCAGCAGCTTGGGGCTAGCGGCCAGCAATGAGCAGTTCTTC	CASSLGLAASNEQFF
few	TRBV6-5	-	TRBJ1-5	TGTGCCAGCAGACAGGGATCCAATCAGCCCCAGCATTTT	CASRQGSNQPQHF
few	TRBV15	-	TRBJ1-6	TGTGCCACCGAGGCGGGGACGGTGAATTCACCCCTCCACTTT	CATEAGTVNSPLHF
-	TRBV27	TRBD2	TRBJ2-5	TGTGCCAGCAGTCTGCGATTTAGCGGGGGGGTTCGGATGGAGACCCAGTACTTC	CASSLRFSGGVRMETQYF
few	TRBV19	-	TRBJ1-2	TGTGCCAGTAGTACAACAGGCTGGGGCTACACCTTC	CASSTTGWGYTF
-	TRBV28	TRBD2	TRBJ2-1	TGTGCCAGCAGGCCCCCGGGACTAGCTTTGGGGGATGAGCAGTTCTTC	CASRPPGLALGDEQFF
-	TRBV7-8	-	TRBJ2-3	TGTGCCAGCAGCTTAGATCGGACAGTCACAGATACGCAGTATTTT	CASSLDRTVTDTQYF
-	TRBV6-5	-	TRBJ1-1	TGTGCCAGCAGTTACGAGGGGGGGATCGCGGACACTGAAGCTTTCTTT	CASSYEGGIADTEAFF
-	TRBV7-3	-	TRBJ2-5	TGTGCCAGCAGCTTAAGACAGCAAGAGACCCAGTACTTC	CASSLRQQETQYF
-	TRBV10-3	-	TRBJ1-4	TGTGCCATCAGTGAAACAGGACAGCCTGAAAAACTGTTTTTT	CAISETGQPEKLFF
-	TRBV2	-	TRBJ1-1	TGTGCCAGCAGTGGGTCCAGGATGGGTGAAGCTTTCTTT	CASSGSRMGEAFF
-	TRBV28	-	TRBJ2-6	TGTGCCAGCACTTCTGGGGCCAACGTCCTGACTTTC	CASTSGANVLTF
-	TRBV7-2	TRBD1	TRBJ1-2	TGTGCCAGCAGACAGACAGGGTCCTATGGCTACACCTTC	CASRQTGSYGYTF
few	TRBV7-9	-	TRBJ2-5	TGTTCCAGCAGCCCCGCGGGTGAGACCCAGTACTTC	CSSSPAGETQYF
-	TRBV18	TRBD2	TRBJ2-3	TGTGCCAGCTCACCCCTGTCGTTAGCGGGGGGGTTAGCAGATACGCAGTATTTT	CASSPLSLAGGLADTQYF
-	TRBV9	-	TRBJ1-1	TGTGCCAGCAGCGAGGAGGCCCGGGGGGCGGTCGACACTGAAGCTTTCTTT	CASSEEARGAVDTEAFF
-	TRBV25-1	-	TRBJ1-2	TGTGCCAGCAGTGAATGGGGCCGCTTCTATGGCTACCCCTTC	CASSEWGRFYGYPF
-	TRBV7-3	TRBD2	TRBJ2-2	TGTGCCAGCAGCCTCGGGGGGGCTGACACCGGGGAGCTGTTTTTT	CASSLGGADTGELFF
few	TRBV11-2	TRBD2	TRBJ2-5	TGTGCCAGCAGCTTAACCCGCGGGGGGGGCCAAGAGACCCAGTACTTC	CASSLTRGGGQETQYF
-	TRBV4-2	-	TRBJ2-1	TGTGCCAGCAGCCAAGCGTTTCGGGGGAGCTCCTACAATGAGCAGTTCTTC	CASSQAFRGSSYNEQFF
-	TRBV18	-	TRBJ2-7	TGTGCCAGCTCACCACCCTTTGGCACCCCCTACGAGCAGTACTTC	CASSPPFGTPYEQYF
-	TRBV30	TRBD1	TRBJ2-7	TGTGCCTGGAGTGTACTGAGTAGGGACAGGGGTTACGAGCAGTACTTC	CAWSVLSRDRGYEQYF
-	TRBV2	TRBD1	TRBJ2-7	TGTGCCAGCAGTGAAGGGGACAGGGGTTACGAGCAGTACTTC	CASSEGDRGYEQYF